This T cell receptor (beta chain) derives from a study of blood T cells in healthy people across ages. Overall study results and limits: Getting older went along with TCR beta diversity per million T cells dropping roughly linearly. Considered underestimates were the diversity estimates obtained from one million T cells.

It was with a sample-barcoded 5' primer and a J-beta primer mix that a second PCR of roughly 7 to 11 cycles was run. MiXCR, run by TCRdb on the 5' RACE reads, gives a single entry per CDR3 protein. Here the sample spans about a million distinct CDR3 sequences, 51% being singletons. Researchers collected roughly 9.8 milliliters of peripheral blood from every single donor. V lost 1 base and J 11 bases, leaving 11 bases between the germline ends. Germline V gene lookup returns CDR1 MGHRA and CDR2 YSYEKL. This CDR3 spans 12 amino acids. Of note for this clonotype: Its target is unknown.

The sequence was obtained from a woman aged 60-70 years in good health. The sequenced sample was blood. V usage is TRBV4-1 and J usage is TRBJ2-5; D might be TRBD1 (5 bases). Here the CDR3 reads CASSQVTREQYF. For the CDR3, the DNA is TGCGCCAGCAGCCAAGTAACCAGGGAACAGTACTTC.